These 6 T cell receptor beta chains share one sample of origin, sequenced in a study of blood T cell repertoires in COVID-19. The data were produced by immunoSEQ multiplex PCR, yet TCRdb's version contains in-frame clones alone and is incomplete. This sample yields roughly 300,000 clones, of which 87% are seen a single time; approximately 8% belongs to the top ten. Sequenced material: peripheral blood. The receptors shown here come from a woman in her fifties or sixties who had recovered from COVID-19.

The chain joins TRBV7-9 to TRBJ1-3, with 9 bases identical to TRBD1. The germline V gene encodes CDR1 SEHNR and CDR2 FQNEAQ (reference sequence). CDR3 size: 16 residues. V gave up 5 bases and J gave up 2 bases; unmatched junction bases: 7. CDR3 bases: TGTGCCAGCAGCCCTAAGGACAGGGGAACTGGAAACACCATATATTTT. Its translation: CASSPKDRGTGNTIYF.

This clone was observed a single time. The sample has other DNA sequences that encode this CDR3 too. J is TRBJ1-5 and V is TRBV12-3 or TRBV12-4; no clear D gene. Trimming took off 3 bases at V and 6 bases at J, with 6 bases between the two ends. This CDR3 region has 12 residues. The CDR3 nucleotides are TGTGCCAGCAGTTTGGTACTTCAGCCCCAGCATTTT. Its translation is CASSLVLQPQHF.

This clone has only one observation. The chain uses TRBV7-8 and TRBJ2-5; D is possibly TRBD2 (6 bases). Per germline, CDR1 SGHVS and CDR2 FQNEAQ. Between the trimmed V and J ends, which lost 5 bases and 0 bases, there was a span of 10 bases. CDR3 length: 14 amino acids. For the CDR3, the DNA is TGTGCCAGCAGCCGCGGACTAAACCAAGAGACCCAGTACTTC. Translation: CASSRGLNQETQYF. The full variable domain, rest sourced from reference TRBV7-8 and TRBJ2-5, is GAGVSQSPRYKVAKRGQDVALRCDPISGHVSLFWYQQALGQGPEFLTYFQNEAQLDKSGLPSDRFFAERPEGSVSTLKIQRTQQEDSAVYLCASSRGLNQETQYFGPGTRLLVL.

This chain's CDR3 is CASSFAYEQYF. The CDR3, as DNA: TGTGCCAGCAGCTTCGCCTACGAGCAGTACTTC. The J gene is TRBJ2-7, the V gene TRBV5-4; D gene ambiguous. The CDR3 runs 11 residues. Trimming took 2 bases from V and 2 from J, leaving 2 bases between them. The germline V gene encodes CDR1 SGHNT and CDR2 YYREEE (reference sequence).

The chain employs TRBV5-1 and TRBJ1-1; 7 nucleotides match TRBD1. This CDR3 region has 14 residues. CDR1 is SGHRS, CDR2 YFSETQ, per germline. V lost 4 bases to trimming and J lost 3 bases; unmatched junction nucleotides: 6. CDR3 loop: CASSTGQIHTEAFF. Written as DNA, the CDR3 is TGCGCCAGCAGCACGGGACAGATACACACTGAAGCTTTCTTT.

The V gene is TRBV6-4, the J gene TRBJ1-1; D gene unclear. The CDR3 has 13 amino acids. Germline CDR1 and CDR2: MRHNA and SNTAGT. V lost 4 bases and J lost 2, with 8 bases in between. CDR3 amino acids: CASSVEVNTEAFF. The CDR3 DNA is TGTGCCAGCAGTGTAGAAGTTAACACTGAAGCTTTCTTT.